This entry lists 13 T cell receptor beta chains sequenced from one sample in a study of CD8 T cells in ankylosing spondylitis. Via MiXCR, TCRdb re-called the 5' RACE reads, giving one row per CDR3 protein. The data show around 120,000 distinct CDR3 sequences, approximately 10% seen once. The material sequenced was blood, either unsorted or a sorted T cell fraction (not recorded which). These TCRs come from a male donor with ankylosing spondylitis or in good health (not recorded which).

This clonotype was detected ten times or more. This chain joins TRBV20-1 and TRBJ2-1; D is possibly TRBD2 (5 bases). Trimming took off 7 bases at V and 2 bases at J, with 9 bases between the two ends. The CDR3 has 12 residues. Germline V lookup: CDR1 DFQATT, CDR2 SNEGSKA (reference sequence). The CDR3 loop is CSEHGTYNEQFF. The CDR3 bases are TGCAGTGAACACGGGACCTACAATGAGCAGTTCTTC.

This clonotype has a count of ten or more. The CDR3 bases are TGCGCCAGCAGTTGGGACTCCTCCAATACGCAGTATTTT. This sequence encodes CASSWDSSNTQYF. V usage is TRBV10-2 and J usage is TRBJ2-3; tentative D call: TRBD2 (6 bases). Germline lookup yields CDR1 WSHSY and CDR2 SAAADI. The V and J ends lost 5 bases and 7 bases respectively, with 13 bases between them. This CDR3 spans 13 amino acids.

Only a few counts were recorded for this clonotype. The chain joins TRBV7-9 to TRBJ2-1, with TRBD2 matching 7 bases. Germline V CDR1 and CDR2: SEHNR, FQNEAQ (reference sequence). The CDR3 is 14 residues long. V lost 2 bases, J lost 9 bases, and 7 bases stayed unmatched. This chain's CDR3 is CASSLTGGRSEQFF. DNA of the CDR3: TGTGCCAGCAGCTTAACGGGAGGCAGAAGTGAGCAGTTCTTC.

In this sample, this clonotype turned up many times. The genes are TRBV7-9 and TRBJ2-4, with a weak D call TRBD1 (6 bases). Germline lookup yields CDR1 SEHNR and CDR2 FQNEAQ (reference sequence). Trimming cost V 5 bases and J 6 bases, with 14 bases left between them. The CDR3 contains 14 residues. For the CDR3, the DNA is TGTGCCAGCAGCCTACAGGGATCAGGAAACATTCAGTACTTC. As protein: CASSLQGSGNIQYF.

There are a few counts of this clonotype. A much more abundant neighbour one base away suggests this may be a read error. This chain joins TRBV29-1 and TRBJ2-3, with unresolved D. The CDR3 has 10 amino acids. The V end lost 5 bases, the J end lost 5 bases, and 5 bases lay between the germline ends. The V gene's germline CDR1 is SQVTM and CDR2 ANQGSEA. DNA for the CDR3: TGCAGCGTTCCCGGAGATACGCAGTATTTT. It encodes CSVPGDTQYF.

This clonotype has at least ten counts. The V and J genes are TRBV27 and TRBJ1-6, with unresolved D. Germline values: CDR1 MNHEY, CDR2 SMNVEV (reference sequence). V lost 8 bases and J lost 10, with 15 bases in between. The CDR3 has 13 residues. Here the CDR3 reads CASSRKGDSPLHF. Written as DNA, the CDR3 is TGTGCCAGCTCCCGAAAGGGAGACTCACCCCTCCACTTT.

A note on this clonotype: Being one base from a much bigger clone, this may be a read error. The chain uses TRBV4-3 and TRBJ2-7; 7 nucleotides line up with TRBD2. This CDR3 contains 13 residues. Germline values: CDR1 LGHNA, CDR2 YSLEER. The CDR3 region has the DNA TGCGCCAGCAGCCTATCGACTAGCTACGAGCATTACTTC. Protein sequence: CASSLSTSYEHYF.

At least ten counts were recorded for this clonotype. The chain is built from TRBV28 and TRBJ1-3; tentative D call: TRBD1 (5 bases). Trimming took off 6 bases at V and 0 bases at J, with 9 bases between the two ends. The CDR3 runs to 14 residues. The germline CDR1 and CDR2 sequences are MDHEN and SYDVKM. The CDR3 sequence: CASREGSSGNTIYF. In nucleotides, the CDR3 is TGTGCCAGCAGGGAGGGGTCCTCTGGAAACACCATATATTTT.

This clonotype occurred many times. The chain is built from TRBV11-2 and TRBJ2-3, with TRBD1 identical over 10 bases. Germline CDR1 is SGHAT and CDR2 is FQNNGV. The CDR3 consists of 18 residues. J lost 2 bases, V lost 5 bases, and 13 bases had no gene match. The CDR3 nucleotides are TGTGCCAGCAGCGGGACAGGGGTTGGTAGCGGATTCACAGATACGCAGTATTTT. This codes for CASSGTGVGSGFTDTQYF.

This clonotype turned up a few times. The J gene is TRBJ2-5, the V gene TRBV3-1; no definite D call. This CDR3 is built from 14 residues. Looked up from germline, CDR1 is LGHDT and CDR2 is YNNKEL (reference sequence). V was pared by 0 bases and J by 5 bases, with 10 bases between. The CDR3 loop reads CASSQEASKETQYF. The CDR3 DNA is TGTGCCAGCAGCCAAGAGGCGAGTAAGGAGACCCAGTACTTC.

This clonotype was recorded at least ten times. The chain has TRBV28 and TRBJ2-5, with D hard to call. The V end was cut by 2 bases, the J end by 0 bases, with 13 bases between. The CDR3 is made up of 16 amino acids. CDR1 and CDR2 (germline): MDHEN, SYDVKM. CDR3: CASSLSFGPDQETQYF. In DNA form, the CDR3 reads TGTGCCAGCAGTTTAAGTTTTGGGCCAGACCAAGAGACCCAGTACTTC.

This clonotype appeared many times. The chain uses TRBV7-2 and TRBJ2-7; 12 bases are shared with TRBD2. Germline V CDR1 and CDR2: SGHTA, FQGNSA. The CDR3 sequence is 14 residues long. V dropped 7 bases and J dropped 5; count of bases not matched to a gene: 6. CDR3 DNA sequence: TGTGCCAGCAACAGACTAGCGGGAGTAAACGAGCAGTACTTC. Translating it yields CASNRLAGVNEQYF.

Many counts were recorded for this clonotype. This rearrangement joins TRBV12-3 or TRBV12-4 to TRBJ2-2; D is ambiguous. Trimming shortened V by 3 bases and J by 4 bases, and 6 bases separated the two germline ends. The CDR3 sequence is 13 residues long. The chain's CDR3 is CASSFAATGELFF. CDR3 in DNA: TGTGCCAGCAGTTTTGCCGCCACCGGGGAGCTGTTTTTT.